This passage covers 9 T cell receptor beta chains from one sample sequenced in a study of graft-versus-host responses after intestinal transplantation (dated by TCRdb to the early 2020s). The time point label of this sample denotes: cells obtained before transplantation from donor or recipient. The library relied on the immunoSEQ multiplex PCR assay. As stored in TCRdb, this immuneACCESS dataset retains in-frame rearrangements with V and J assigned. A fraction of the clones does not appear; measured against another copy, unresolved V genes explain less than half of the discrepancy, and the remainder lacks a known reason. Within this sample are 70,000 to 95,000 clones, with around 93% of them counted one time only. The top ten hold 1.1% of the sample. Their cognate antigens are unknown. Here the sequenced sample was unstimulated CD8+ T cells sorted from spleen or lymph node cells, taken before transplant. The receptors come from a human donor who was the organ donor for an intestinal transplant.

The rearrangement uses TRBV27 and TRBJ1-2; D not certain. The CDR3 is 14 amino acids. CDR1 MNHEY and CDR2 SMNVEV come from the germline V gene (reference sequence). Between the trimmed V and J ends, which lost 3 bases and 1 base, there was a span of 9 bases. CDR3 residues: CASSLRGVNYGYTF. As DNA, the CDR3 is TGTGCCAGCAGTTTGCGCGGGGTTAACTATGGCTACACCTTC.

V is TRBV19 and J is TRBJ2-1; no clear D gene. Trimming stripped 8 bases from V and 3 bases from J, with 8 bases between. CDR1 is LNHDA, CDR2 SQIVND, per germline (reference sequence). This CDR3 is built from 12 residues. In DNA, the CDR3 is TGTGCCAGTCGTTCGGGCTACAATGAGCAGTTCTTC. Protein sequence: CASRSGYNEQFF.

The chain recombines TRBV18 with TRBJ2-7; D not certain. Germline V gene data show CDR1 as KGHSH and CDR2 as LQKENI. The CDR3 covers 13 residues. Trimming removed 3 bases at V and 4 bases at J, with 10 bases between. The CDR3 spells CASSPPSSYEQYF. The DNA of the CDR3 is TGTGCCAGCTCACCGCCGTCCAGTTACGAGCAGTACTTC.

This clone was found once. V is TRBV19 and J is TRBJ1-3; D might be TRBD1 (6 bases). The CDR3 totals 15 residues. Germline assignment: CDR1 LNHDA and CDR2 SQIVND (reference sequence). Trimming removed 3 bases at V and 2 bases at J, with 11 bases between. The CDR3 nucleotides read TGTGCCAGTAGTATCGGGGGGGCAGCTGGAAACACCATATATTTT. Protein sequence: CASSIGGAAGNTIYF.

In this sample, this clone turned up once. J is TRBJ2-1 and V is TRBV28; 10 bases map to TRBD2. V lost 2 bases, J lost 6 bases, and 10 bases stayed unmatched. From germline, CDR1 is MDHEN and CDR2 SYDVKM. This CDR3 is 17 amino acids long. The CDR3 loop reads CASSLGLAAECPNEQFF. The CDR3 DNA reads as TGTGCCAGCAGTTTAGGACTAGCGGCTGAGTGCCCCAATGAGCAGTTCTTC.

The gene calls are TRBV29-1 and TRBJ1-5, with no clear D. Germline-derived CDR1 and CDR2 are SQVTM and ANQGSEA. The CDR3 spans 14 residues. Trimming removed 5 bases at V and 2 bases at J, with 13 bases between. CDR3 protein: CSVLKPGGNQPQHF. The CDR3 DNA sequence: TGCAGCGTTCTAAAACCCGGAGGCAATCAGCCCCAGCATTTT.

Here the CDR3 reads CASSFMGGLYNEQFF. CDR3 in DNA: TGTGCCAGCAGCTTCATGGGGGGTCTGTACAATGAGCAGTTCTTC. The V and J genes are TRBV13 and TRBJ2-1; perhaps TRBD2 as D (6 bases). The V and J ends lost 3 bases and 4 bases respectively, with 13 bases between them. CDR1 and CDR2 (germline): PRHDT, FYEKMQ (reference sequence). The length of the CDR3 is 15 residues.

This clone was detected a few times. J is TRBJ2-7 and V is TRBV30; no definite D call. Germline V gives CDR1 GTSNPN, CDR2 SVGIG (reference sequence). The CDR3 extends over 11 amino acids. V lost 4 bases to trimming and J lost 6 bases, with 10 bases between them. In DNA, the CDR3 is TGTGCCTGGACCACTTCAGGCGAGCAGTACTTC. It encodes CAWTTSGEQYF.

The CDR3 loop reads CASSLAGLTSYEQYF. The CDR3 DNA follows: TGTGCCAGCAGTTTAGCGGGACTTACATCCTACGAGCAGTACTTC. The V and J genes are TRBV6-1 and TRBJ2-7; the match to TRBD2 covers 8 bases. J was trimmed by 1 base and V by 5 bases; bases with no gene match: 7. CDR1 and CDR2 from the germline V gene are MNHNS and SASEGT. The CDR3 length is 15 residues.